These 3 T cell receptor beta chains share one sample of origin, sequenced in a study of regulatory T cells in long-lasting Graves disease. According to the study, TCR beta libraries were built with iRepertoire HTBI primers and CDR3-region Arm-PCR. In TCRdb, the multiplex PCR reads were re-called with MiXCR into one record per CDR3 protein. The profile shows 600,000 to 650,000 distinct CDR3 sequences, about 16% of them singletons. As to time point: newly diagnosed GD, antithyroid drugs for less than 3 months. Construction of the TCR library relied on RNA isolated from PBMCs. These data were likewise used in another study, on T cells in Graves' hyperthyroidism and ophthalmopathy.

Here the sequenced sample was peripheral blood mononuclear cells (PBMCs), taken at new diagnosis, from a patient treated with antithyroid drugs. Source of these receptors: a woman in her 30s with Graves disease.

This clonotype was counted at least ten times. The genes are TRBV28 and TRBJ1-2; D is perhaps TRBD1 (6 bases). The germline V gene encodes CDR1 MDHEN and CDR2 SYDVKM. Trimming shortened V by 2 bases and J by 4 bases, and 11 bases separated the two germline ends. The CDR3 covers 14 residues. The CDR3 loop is CASSLAGAFYGYTF. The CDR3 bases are TGTGCCAGCAGTTTAGCGGGGGCCTTCTATGGCTACACCTTC.

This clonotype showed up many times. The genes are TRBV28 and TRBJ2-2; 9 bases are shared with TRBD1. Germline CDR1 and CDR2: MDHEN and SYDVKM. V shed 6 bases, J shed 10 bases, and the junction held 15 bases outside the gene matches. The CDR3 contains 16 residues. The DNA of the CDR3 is TGTGCCAGCAGGTCTCTGGGACAGGGTAATCTCGAGGAGCTGTTTTTT. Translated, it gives CASRSLGQGNLEELFF. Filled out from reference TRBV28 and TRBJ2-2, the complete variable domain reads DVKVTQSSRYLVKRTGEKVFLECVQDMDHENMFWYRQDPGLGLRLIYFSYDVKMKEKGDIPEGYSVSREKKERFSLILESASTNQTSMYLCASRSLGQGNLEELFFGEGSRLTVL.

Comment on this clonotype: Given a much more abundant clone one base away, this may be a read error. The CDR3 coding sequence is TGTGCCTGGAGGTACAGGGGTCGGTACGAGCGGTACTTC. It yields the protein CAWRYRGRYERYF. The V and J genes are TRBV30 and TRBJ2-7; 7 bases fit TRBD1. The CDR3 consists of 13 residues. Germline lookup yields CDR1 GTSNPN and CDR2 SVGIG (reference sequence).